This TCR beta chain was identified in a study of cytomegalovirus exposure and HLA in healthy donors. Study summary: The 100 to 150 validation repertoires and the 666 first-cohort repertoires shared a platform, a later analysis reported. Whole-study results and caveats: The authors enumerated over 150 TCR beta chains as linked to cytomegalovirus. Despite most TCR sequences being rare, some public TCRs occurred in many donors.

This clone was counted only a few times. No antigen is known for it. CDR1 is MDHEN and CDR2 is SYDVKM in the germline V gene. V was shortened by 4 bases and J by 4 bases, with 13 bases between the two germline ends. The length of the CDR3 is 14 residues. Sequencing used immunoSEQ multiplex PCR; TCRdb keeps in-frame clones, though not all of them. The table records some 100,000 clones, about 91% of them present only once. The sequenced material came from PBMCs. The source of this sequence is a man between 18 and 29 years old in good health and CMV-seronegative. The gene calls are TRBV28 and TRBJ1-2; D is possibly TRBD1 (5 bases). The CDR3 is CASSSGRGFYGYTF. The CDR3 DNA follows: TGTGCCAGCAGTTCCGGGCGGGGGTTCTATGGCTACACCTTC.